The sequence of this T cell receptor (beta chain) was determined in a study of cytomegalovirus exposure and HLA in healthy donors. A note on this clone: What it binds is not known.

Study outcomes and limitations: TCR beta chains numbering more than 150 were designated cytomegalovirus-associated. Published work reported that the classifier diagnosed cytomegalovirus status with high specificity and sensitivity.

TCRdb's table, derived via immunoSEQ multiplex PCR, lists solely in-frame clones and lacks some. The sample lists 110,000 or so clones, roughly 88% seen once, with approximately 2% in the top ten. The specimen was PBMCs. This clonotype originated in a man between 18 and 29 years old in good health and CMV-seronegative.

In DNA, the CDR3 is TGTGCCAGCCGGGACAGAAGGGAAGAGACCCAGTACTTC. It yields the protein CASRDRREETQYF. The V and J genes are TRBV2 and TRBJ2-5; 7 bases are shared with TRBD1. CDR3 length: 13 amino acids. Per the germline V gene, CDR1 is SNHLY and CDR2 is FYNNEI. With 8 bases clipped from V and 3 bases from J, the junction kept 6 bases outside the gene matches.